The clone carrying this TCR beta chain came up a few times. TCRdb keeps only in-frame clones here, not all; method: immunoSEQ multiplex PCR. The profile shows 85,000 to 90,000 clones, approximately 86% of them singletons. These data originate in a study of radiotherapy plus CTLA-4 blockade in lung cancer. The CDR3 extends over 13 amino acids. The V and J ends lost 0 bases and 5 bases respectively, with 7 bases between them. Germline CDR1 and CDR2: LGHNA and YSLEER. The chain carries TRBV4-3 and TRBJ1-2; D gene ambiguous. The specimen comprised peripheral blood, sampled from a patient treated with radiotherapy plus ipilimumab. This clonotype originated in a human donor with non-small cell lung cancer that progressed on radiotherapy plus ipilimumab. CDR3 in DNA: TGCGCCAGCAGCCAAGATATCGGGTATGGCTACACCTTC. It specifies CASSQDIGYGYTF.